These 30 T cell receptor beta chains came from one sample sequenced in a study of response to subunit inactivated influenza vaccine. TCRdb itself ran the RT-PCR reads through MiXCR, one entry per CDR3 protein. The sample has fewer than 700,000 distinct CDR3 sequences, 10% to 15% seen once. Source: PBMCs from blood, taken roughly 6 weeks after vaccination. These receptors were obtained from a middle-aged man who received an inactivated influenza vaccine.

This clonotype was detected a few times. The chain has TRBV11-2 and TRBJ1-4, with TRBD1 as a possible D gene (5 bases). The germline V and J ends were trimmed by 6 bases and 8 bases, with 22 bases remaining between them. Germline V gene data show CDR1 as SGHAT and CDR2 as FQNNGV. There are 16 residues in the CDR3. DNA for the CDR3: TGTGCCAGCAGACATAAGGATCTCCGGGCAGGGGAAAAACTGTTTTTT. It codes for CASRHKDLRAGEKLFF.

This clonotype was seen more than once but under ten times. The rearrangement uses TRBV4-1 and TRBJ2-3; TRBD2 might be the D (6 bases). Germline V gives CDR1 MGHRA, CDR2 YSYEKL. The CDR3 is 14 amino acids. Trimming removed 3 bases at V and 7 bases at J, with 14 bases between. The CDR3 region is CASSQGGPSHTQYF. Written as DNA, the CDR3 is TGCGCCAGCAGCCAGGGAGGCCCTTCCCATACGCAGTATTTT.

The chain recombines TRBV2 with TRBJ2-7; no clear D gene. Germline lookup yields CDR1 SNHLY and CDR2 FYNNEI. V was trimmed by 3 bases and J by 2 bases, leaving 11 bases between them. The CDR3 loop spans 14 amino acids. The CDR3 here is CASSDGPPAYEQYF. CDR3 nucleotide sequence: TGTGCCAGCAGTGATGGGCCCCCGGCCTACGAGCAGTACTTC.

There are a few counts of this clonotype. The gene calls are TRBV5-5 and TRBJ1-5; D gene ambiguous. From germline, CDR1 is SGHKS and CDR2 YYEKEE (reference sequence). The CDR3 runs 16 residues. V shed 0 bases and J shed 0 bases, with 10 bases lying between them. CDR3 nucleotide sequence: TGTGCCAGCAGCTTGGATCGAGTATCTAGCAATCAGCCCCAGCATTTT. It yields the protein CASSLDRVSSNQPQHF.

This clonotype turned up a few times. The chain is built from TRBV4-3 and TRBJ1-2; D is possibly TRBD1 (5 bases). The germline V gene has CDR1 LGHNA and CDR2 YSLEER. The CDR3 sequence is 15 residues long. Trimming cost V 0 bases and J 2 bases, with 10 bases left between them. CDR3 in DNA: TGCGCCAGCAGCCAAGATATTGACAGAAACTATGGCTACACCTTC. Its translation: CASSQDIDRNYGYTF.

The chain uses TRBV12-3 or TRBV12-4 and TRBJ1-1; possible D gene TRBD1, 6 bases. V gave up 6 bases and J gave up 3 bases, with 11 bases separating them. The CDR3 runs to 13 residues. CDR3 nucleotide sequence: TGTGCCAGCAGCGGGGGGGCGTACACTGAAGCTTTCTTT. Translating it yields CASSGGAYTEAFF.

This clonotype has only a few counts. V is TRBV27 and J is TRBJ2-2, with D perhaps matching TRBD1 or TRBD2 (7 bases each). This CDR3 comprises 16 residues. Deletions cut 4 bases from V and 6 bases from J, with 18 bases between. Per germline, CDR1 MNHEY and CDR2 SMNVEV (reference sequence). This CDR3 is CASSSLTSGGAGELFF. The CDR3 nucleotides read TGTGCCAGCAGTTCGCTAACGTCAGGGGGGGCCGGGGAGCTGTTTTTT.

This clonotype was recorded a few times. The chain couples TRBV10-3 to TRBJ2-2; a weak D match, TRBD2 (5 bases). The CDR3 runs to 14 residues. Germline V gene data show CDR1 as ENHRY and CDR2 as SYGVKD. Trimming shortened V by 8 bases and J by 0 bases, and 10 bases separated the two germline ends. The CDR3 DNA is TGTGCCATCTTACGGGGTACGAACACCGGGGAGCTGTTTTTT. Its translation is CAILRGTNTGELFF.

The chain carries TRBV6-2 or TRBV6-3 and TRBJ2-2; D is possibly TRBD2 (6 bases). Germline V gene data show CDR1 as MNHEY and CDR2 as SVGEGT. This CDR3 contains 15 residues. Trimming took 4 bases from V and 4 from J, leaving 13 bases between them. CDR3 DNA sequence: TGTGCCAGCAGTTCGGCACTAGCCTTCACCGGGGAGCTGTTTTTT. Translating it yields CASSSALAFTGELFF.

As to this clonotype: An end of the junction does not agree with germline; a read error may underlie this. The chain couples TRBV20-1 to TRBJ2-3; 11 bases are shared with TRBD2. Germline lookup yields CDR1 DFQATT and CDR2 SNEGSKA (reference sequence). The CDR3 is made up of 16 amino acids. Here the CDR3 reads CCARDRLAGSTDTQYF. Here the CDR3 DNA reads TGCTGTGCTAGAGATCGACTAGCGGGGAGCACAGATACGCAGTATTTT.

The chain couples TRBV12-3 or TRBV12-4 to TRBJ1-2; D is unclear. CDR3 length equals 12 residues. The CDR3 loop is CAIRAGPSGYTF. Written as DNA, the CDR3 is TGTGCGATTCGAGCAGGACCCTCCGGCTACACCTTC.

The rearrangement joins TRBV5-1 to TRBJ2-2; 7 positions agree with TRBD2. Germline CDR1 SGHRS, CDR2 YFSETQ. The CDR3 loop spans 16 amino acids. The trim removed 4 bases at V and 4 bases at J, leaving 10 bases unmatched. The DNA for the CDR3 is TGCGCCAGCAGCGGCACTAGCGAATTCAGCACCGGGGAGCTGTTTTTT. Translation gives CASSGTSEFSTGELFF. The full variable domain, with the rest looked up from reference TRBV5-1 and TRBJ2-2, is KAGVTQTPRYLIKTRGQQVTLSCSPISGHRSVSWYQQTPGQGLQFLFEYFSETQRNKGNFPGRFSGRQFSNSRSEMNVSTLELGDSALYLCASSGTSEFSTGELFFGEGSRLTVL.

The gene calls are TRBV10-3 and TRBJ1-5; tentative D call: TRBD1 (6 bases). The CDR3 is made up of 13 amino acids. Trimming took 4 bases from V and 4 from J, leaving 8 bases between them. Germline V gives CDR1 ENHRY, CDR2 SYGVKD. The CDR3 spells CAISGDRNQPQHF. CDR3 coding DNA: TGTGCCATCAGTGGAGACAGGAATCAGCCCCAGCATTTT.

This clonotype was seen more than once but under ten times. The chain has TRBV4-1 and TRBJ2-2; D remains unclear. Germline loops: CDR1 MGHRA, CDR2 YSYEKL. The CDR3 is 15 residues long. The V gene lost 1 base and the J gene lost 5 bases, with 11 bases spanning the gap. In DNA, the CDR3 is TGCGCCAGCAGCCAAGGGCCAGGACGGACCGGGGAGCTGTTTTTT. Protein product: CASSQGPGRTGELFF.

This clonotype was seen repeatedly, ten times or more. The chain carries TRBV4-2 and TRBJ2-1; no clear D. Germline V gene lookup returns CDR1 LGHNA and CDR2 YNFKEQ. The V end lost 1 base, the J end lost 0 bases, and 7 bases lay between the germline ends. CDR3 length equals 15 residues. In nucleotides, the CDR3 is TGTGCCAGCAGCCAAGGTACCAGCTCCTACAATGAGCAGTTCTTC. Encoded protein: CASSQGTSSYNEQFF.

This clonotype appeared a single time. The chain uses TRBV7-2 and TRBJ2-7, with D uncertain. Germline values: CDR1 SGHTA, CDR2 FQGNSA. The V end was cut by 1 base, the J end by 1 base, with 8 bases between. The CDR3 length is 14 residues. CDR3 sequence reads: CASSLVAPSYEQYF. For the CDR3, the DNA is TGTGCCAGCAGCTTAGTGGCTCCTTCCTACGAGCAGTACTTC.

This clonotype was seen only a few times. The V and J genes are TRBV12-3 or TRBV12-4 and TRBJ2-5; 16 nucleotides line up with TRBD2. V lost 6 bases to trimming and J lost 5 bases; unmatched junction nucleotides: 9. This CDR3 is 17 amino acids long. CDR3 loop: CASSMGLAGGLRETQYF. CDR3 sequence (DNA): TGTGCCAGCAGCATGGGACTAGCGGGAGGGCTGCGGGAGACCCAGTACTTC.

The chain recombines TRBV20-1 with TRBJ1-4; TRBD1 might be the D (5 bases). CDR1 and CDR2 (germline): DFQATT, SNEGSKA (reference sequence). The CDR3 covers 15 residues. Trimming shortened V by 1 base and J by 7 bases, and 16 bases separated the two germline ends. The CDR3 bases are TGCAGTGCTAGAGGCACCGGGGGGGGAGCTGAAAAACTGTTTTTT. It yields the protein CSARGTGGGAEKLFF.

CDR3 protein: CASSLDPWGGEQYF. DNA of the CDR3: TGTGCCAGCAGCTTAGATCCGTGGGGTGGCGAGCAGTACTTC. This chain uses TRBV11-2 with TRBJ2-7; no clear D gene. The ends were cut back, 0 bases at V and 6 bases at J, with 12 bases in the middle. The length of the CDR3 is 14 residues. CDR1 and CDR2 from the germline V gene are SGHAT and FQNNGV. The full variable domain, rest sourced from reference TRBV11-2 and TRBJ2-7, is EAGVAQSPRYKIIEKRQSVAFWCNPISGHATLYWYQQILGQGPKLLIQFQNNGVVDDSQLPKDRFSAERLKGVDSTLKIQPAKLEDSAVYLCASSLDPWGGEQYFGPGTRLTVT.

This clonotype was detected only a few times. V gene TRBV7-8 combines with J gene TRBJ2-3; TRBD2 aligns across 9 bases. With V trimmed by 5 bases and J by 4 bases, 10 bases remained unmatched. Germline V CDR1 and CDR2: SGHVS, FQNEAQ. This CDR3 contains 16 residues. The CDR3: CASSPRRGGYADTQYF. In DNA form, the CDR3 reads TGTGCCAGCAGCCCCCGGCGGGGGGGCTATGCAGATACGCAGTATTTT.

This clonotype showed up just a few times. The CDR3: CSARAPGHPTGELFF. The CDR3 DNA is TGCAGTGCTAGAGCCCCGGGACACCCCACCGGGGAGCTGTTTTTT. This sequence joins TRBV20-1 and TRBJ2-2; TRBD1 is a possible D gene (6 bases). Germline V lookup: CDR1 DFQATT, CDR2 SNEGSKA (reference sequence). The CDR3 runs to 15 residues. Deletions cut 1 base from V and 4 bases from J, with 13 bases between.

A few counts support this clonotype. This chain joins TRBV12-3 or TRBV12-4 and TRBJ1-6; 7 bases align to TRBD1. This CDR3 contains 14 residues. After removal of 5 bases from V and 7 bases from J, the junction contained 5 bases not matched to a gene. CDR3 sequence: CASSIGTANSPLHF. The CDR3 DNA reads TGTGCCAGCAGTATTGGGACAGCAAATTCACCCCTCCACTTT.

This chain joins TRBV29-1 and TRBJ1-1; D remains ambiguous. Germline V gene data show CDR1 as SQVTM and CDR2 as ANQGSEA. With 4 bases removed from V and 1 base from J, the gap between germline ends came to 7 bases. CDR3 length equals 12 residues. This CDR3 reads CSVGHENTEAFF. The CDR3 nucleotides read TGCAGCGTTGGACACGAGAACACTGAAGCTTTCTTT.

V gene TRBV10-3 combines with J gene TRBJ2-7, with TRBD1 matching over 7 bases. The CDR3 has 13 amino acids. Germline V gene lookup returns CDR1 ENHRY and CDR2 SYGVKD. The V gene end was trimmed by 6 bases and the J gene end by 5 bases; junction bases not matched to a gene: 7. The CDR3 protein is CAIRLTGLDEQYF. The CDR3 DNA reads TGTGCCATCAGACTGACAGGGCTGGACGAGCAGTACTTC.

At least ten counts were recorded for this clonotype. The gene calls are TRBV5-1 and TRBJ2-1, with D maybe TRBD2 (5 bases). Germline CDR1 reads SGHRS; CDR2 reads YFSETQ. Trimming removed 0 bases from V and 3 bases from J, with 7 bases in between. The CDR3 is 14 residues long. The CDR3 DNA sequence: TGCGCCAGCAGCTTGGATGGGAGCTACAATGAGCAGTTCTTC. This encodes CASSLDGSYNEQFF.

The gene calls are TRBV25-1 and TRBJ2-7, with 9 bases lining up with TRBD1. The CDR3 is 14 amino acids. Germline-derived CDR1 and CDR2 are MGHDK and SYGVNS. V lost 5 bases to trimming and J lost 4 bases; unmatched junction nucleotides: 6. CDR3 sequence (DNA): TGTGCCAGCAGTCGTGGGACAGGGTTGTACGAGCAGTACTTC. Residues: CASSRGTGLYEQYF.

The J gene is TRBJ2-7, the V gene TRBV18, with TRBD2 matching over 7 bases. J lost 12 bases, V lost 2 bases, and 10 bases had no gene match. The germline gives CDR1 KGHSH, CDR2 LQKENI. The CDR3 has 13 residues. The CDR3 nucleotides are TGTGCCAGCTCACCAGATCAGGGAGGGGAGTCGTACTTC. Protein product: CASSPDQGGESYF.

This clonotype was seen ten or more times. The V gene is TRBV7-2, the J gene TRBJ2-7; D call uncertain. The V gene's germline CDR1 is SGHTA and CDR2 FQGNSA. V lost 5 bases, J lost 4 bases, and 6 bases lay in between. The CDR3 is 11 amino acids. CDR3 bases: TGTGCCAGCAGCGTTCGGTACGAGCAGTACTTC. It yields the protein CASSVRYEQYF. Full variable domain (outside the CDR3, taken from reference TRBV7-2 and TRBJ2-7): GAGVSQSPSNKVTEKGKDVELRCDPISGHTALYWYRQSLGQGLEFLIYFQGNSAPDKSGLPSDRFSAERTGGSVSTLTIQRTQQEDSAVYLCASSVRYEQYFGPGTRLTVT.

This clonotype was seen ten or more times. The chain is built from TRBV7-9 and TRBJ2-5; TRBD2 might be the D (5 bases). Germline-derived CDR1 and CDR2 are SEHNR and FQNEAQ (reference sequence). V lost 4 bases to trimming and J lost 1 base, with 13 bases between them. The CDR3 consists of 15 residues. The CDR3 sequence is CASSSSGLRQETQYF. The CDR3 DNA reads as TGTGCCAGCAGCTCCTCGGGATTACGCCAAGAGACCCAGTACTTC.

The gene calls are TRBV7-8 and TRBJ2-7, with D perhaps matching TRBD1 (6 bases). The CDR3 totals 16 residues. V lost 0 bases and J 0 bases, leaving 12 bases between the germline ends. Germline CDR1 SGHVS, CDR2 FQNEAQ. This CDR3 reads CASSLALRTDSYEQYF. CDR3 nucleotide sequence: TGTGCCAGCAGCTTAGCGCTTAGGACAGACTCCTACGAGCAGTACTTC.